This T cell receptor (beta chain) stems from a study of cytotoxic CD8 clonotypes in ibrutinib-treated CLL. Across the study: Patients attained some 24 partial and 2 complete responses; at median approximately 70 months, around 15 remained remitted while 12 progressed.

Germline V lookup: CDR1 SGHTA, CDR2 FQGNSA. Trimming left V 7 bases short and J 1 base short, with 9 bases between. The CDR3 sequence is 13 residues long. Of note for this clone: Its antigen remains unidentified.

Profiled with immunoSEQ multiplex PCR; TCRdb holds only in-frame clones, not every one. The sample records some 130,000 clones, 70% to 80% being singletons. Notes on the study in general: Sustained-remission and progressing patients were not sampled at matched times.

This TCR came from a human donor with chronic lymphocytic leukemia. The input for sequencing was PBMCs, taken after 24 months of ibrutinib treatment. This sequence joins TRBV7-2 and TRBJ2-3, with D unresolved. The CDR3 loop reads CASTPWGTDTQYF. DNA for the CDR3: TGTGCCAGCACCCCCTGGGGCACAGATACGCAGTATTTT. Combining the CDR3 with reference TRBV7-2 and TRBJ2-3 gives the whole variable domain GAGVSQSPSNKVTEKGKDVELRCDPISGHTALYWYRQSLGQGLEFLIYFQGNSAPDKSGLPSDRFSAERTGGSVSTLTIQRTQQEDSAVYLCASTPWGTDTQYFGPGTRLTVL.